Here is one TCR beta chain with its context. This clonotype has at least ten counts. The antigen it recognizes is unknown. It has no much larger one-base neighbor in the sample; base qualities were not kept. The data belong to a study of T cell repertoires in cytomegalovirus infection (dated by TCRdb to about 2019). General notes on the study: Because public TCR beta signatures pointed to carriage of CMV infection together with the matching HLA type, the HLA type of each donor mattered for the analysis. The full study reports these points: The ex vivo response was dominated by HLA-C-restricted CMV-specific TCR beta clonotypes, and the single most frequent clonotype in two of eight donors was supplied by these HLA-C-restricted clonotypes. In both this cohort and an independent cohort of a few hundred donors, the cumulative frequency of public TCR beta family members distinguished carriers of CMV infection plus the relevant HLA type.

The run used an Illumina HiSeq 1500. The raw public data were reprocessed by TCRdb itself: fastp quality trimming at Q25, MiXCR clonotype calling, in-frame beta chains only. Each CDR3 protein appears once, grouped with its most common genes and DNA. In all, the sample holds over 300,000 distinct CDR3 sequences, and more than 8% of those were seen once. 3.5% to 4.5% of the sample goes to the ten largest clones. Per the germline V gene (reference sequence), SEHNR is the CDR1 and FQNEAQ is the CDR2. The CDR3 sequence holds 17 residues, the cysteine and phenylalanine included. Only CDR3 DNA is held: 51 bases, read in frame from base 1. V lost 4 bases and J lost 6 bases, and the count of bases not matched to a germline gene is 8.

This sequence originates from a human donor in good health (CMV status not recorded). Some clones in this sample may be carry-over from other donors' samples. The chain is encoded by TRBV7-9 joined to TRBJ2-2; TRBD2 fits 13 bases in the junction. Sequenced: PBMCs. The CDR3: CASSSGTSGRASGELFF. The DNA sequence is TGTGCCAGCAGCTCCGGAACTAGCGGGAGGGCCTCCGGGGAGCTGTTTTTT.